The T cell receptor (beta chain) under discussion was sequenced for a study of shared clonotypes between healthy human individuals. Study-level background: Each donor's CD4 naive and CD4 memory cells filled three plates apiece, CD8 naive two, and CD8 memory one.

About this clone itself: As yet, its antigen is unknown.

The V gene end was trimmed by 6 bases and the J gene end by 0 bases; junction bases not matched to a gene: 5. The CDR3 has 15 amino acids. CDR1 LNHDA and CDR2 SQIVND come from the germline V gene (reference sequence). All donors were healthy HIV-negative adults lacking recent acute infections or vaccinations. Assay used: immunoSEQ multiplex PCR; TCRdb lists only in-frame clones, some missing. The table records approximately 2,000,000 clones, roughly 92% of them present only once. Study conclusions and caveats: The study's rarefaction showed incomplete sorted-subset sequencing despite large depth. The authors sampled blood alone, and tissue repertoires likely differ.

The chain carries TRBV19 and TRBJ1-2, with 9 positions matching TRBD1. Sequenced: naive CD4+ T cells from PBMCs. Specified subset: CD45RA+ positively selected. This TCR was sampled from a man aged 18 to 29 in good health. Some clones in this sample may be carry-over from other donors' samples. Written as DNA, the CDR3 is TGTGCCAGTAGCTGGGACAGGGCGGCTAACTATGGCTACACCTTC. Translated, it gives CASSWDRAANYGYTF. Full variable domain (remainder filled in from reference TRBV19 and TRBJ1-2): DGGITQSPKYLFRKEGQNVTLSCEQNLNHDAMYWYRQDPGQGLRLIYYSQIVNDFQKGDIAEGYSVSREKKESFPLTVTSAQKNPTAFYLCASSWDRAANYGYTFGSGTRLTVV.